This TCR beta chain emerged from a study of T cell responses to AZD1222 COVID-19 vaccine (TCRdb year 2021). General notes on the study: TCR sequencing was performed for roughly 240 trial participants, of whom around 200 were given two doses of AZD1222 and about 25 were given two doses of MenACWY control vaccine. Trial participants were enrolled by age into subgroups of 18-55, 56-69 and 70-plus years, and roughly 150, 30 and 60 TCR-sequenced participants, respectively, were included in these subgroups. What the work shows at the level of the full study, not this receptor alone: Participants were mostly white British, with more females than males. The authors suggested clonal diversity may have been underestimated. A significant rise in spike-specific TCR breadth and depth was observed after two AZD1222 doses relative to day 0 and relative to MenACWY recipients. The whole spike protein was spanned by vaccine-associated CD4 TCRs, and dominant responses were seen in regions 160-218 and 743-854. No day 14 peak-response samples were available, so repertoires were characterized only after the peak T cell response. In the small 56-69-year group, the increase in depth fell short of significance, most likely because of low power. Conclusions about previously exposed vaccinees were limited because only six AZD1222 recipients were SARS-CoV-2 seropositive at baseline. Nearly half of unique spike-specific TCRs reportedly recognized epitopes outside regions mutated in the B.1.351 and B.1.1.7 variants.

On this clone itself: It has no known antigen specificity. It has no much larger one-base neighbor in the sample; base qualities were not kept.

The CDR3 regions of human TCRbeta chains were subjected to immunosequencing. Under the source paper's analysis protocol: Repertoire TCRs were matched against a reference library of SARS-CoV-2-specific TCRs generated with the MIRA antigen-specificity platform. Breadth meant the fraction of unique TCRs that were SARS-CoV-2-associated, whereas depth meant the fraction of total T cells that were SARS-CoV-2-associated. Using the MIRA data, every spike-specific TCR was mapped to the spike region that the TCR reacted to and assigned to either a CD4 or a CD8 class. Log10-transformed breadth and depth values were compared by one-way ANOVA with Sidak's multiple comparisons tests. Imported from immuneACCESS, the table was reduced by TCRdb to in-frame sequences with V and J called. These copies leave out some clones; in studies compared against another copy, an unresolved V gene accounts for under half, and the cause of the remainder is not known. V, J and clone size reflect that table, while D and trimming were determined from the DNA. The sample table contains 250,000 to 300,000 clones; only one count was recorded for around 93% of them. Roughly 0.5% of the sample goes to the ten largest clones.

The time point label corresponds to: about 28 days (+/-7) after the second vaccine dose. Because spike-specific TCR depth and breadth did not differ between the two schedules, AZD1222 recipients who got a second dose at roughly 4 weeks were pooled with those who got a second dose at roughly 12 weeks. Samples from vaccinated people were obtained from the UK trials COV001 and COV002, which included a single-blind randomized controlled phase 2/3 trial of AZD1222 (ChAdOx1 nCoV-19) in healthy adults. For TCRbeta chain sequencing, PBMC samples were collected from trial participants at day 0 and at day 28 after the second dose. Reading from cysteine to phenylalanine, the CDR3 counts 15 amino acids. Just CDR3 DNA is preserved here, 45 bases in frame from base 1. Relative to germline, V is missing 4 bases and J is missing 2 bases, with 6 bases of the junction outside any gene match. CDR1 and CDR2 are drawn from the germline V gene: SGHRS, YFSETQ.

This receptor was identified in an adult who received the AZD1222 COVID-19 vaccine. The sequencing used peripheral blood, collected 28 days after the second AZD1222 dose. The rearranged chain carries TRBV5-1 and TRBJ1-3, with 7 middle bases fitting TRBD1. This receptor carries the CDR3 CASSPTGSTGNTIYF. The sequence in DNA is TGCGCCAGCAGCCCGACAGGGTCGACTGGAAACACCATATATTTT.